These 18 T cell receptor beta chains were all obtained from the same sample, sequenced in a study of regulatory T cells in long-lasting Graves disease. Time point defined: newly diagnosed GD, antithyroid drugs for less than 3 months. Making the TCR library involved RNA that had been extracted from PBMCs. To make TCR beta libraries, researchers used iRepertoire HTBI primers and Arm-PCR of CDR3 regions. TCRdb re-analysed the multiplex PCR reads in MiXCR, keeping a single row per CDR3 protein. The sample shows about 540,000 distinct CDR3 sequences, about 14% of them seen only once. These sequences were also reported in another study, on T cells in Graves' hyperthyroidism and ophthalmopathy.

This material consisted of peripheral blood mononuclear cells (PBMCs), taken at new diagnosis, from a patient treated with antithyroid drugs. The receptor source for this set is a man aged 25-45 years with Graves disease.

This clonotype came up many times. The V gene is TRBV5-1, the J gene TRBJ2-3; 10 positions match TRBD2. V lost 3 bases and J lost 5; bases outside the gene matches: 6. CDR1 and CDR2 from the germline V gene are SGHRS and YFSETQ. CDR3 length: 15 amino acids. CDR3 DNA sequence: TGCGCCAGCAGCTCCCTAGCGGGAGTAGGAGATACGCAGTATTTT. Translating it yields CASSSLAGVGDTQYF.

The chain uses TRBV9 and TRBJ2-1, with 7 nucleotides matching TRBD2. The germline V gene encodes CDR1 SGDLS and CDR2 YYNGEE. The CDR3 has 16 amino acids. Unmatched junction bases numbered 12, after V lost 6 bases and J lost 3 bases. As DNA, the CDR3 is TGTGCCAGCAACTCCCAGGGCCTAGCGGTCTACAATGAGCAGTTCTTC. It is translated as CASNSQGLAVYNEQFF.

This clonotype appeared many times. The CDR3 is CASSELERESTDTQYF. CDR3 DNA: TGTGCCAGCAGTGAATTGGAGCGGGAGAGCACAGATACGCAGTATTTT. The genes are TRBV25-1 and TRBJ2-3; 8 bases match TRBD2. CDR1 and CDR2 (germline): MGHDK, SYGVNS. After removal of 1 base from V and 0 bases from J, the junction contained 3 bases not matched to a gene. CDR3 size: 16 residues.

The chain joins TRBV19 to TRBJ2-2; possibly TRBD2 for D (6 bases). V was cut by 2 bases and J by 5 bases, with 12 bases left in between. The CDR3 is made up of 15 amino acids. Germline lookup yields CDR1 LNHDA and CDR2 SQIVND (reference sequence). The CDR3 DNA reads TGTGCCAGTAGTATATTGGAACGGGGGACCGGGGAGCTGTTTTTT. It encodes CASSILERGTGELFF. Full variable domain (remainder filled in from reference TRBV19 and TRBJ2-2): DGGITQSPKYLFRKEGQNVTLSCEQNLNHDAMYWYRQDPGQGLRLIYYSQIVNDFQKGDIAEGYSVSREKKESFPLTVTSAQKNPTAFYLCASSILERGTGELFFGEGSRLTVL.

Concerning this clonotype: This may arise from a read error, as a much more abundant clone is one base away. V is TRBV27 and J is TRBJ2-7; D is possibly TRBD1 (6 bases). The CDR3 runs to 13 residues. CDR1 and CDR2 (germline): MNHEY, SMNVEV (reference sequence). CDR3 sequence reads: CAGSRTVDYEQYF. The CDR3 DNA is TGTGCCGGCAGCCGGACAGTAGACTACGAGCAGTACTTC.

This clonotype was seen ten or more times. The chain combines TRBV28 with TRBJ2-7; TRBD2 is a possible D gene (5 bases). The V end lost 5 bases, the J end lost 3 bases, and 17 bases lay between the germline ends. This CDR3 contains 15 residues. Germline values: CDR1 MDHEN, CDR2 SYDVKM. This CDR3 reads CASSPRGESIYEQYF. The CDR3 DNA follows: TGTGCCAGCAGTCCCCGGGGAGAAAGCATCTACGAGCAGTACTTC.

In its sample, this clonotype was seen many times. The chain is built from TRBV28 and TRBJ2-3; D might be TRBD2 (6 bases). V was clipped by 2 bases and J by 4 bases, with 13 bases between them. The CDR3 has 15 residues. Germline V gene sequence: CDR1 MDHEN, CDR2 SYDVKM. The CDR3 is CASSLAGLSPDTQYF. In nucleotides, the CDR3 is TGTGCCAGCAGTTTAGCGGGACTCTCCCCAGATACGCAGTATTTT.

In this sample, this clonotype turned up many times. Here the CDR3 DNA reads TGCAGTGCTGGGCCGGTAACGGGAGGCTACAATGAGCAGTTCTTC. Translation gives CSAGPVTGGYNEQFF. V usage is TRBV20-1 and J usage is TRBJ2-1, with 7 bases matching TRBD2. V gave up 5 bases and J gave up 3 bases; unmatched junction bases: 10. From germline, CDR1 is DFQATT and CDR2 SNEGSKA (reference sequence). The CDR3 extends over 15 amino acids.

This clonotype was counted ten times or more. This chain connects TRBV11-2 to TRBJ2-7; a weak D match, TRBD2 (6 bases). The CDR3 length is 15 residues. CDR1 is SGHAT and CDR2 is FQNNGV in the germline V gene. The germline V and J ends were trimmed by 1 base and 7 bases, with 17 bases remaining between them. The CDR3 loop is CASSLVWGAAGEQYF. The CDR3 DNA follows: TGTGCCAGCAGCTTAGTCTGGGGCGCCGCGGGGGAGCAGTACTTC.

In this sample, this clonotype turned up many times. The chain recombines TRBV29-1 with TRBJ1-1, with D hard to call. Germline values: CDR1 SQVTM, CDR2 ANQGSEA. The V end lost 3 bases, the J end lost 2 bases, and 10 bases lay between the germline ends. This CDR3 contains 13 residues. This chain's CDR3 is CSVDEGVNTEAFF. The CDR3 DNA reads TGCAGCGTTGATGAGGGAGTAAACACTGAAGCTTTCTTT.

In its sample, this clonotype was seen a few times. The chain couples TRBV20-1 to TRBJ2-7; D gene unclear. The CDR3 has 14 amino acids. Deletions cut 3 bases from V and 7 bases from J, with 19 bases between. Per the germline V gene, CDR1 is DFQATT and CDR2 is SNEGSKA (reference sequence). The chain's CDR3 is CSARPGPPLGEQYF. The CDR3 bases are TGCAGTGCTAGGCCCGGGCCCCCACTTGGAGAGCAGTACTTC.

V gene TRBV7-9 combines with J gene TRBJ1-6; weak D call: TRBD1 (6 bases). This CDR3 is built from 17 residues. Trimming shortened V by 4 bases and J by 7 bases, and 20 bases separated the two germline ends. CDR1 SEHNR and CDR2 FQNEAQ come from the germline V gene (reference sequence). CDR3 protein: CASSYSVYRAVNSPLHF. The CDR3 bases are TGTGCCAGCAGCTATAGCGTATACAGGGCGGTGAATTCACCCCTCCACTTT.

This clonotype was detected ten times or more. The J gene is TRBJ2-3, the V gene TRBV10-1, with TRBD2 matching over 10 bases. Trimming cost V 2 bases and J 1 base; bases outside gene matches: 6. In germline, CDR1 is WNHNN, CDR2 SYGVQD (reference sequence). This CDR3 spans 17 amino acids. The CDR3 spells CASSEIRTSGGTDTQYF. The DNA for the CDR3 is TGCGCCAGCAGTGAGATTAGGACTAGCGGCGGCACAGATACGCAGTATTTT.

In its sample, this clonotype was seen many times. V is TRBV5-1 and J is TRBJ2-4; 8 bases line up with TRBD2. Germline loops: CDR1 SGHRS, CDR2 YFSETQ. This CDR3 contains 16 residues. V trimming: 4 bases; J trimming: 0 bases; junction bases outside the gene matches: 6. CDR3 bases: TGCGCCAGCAGCCTTAAAGCGGGAGAAGCCAAAAACATTCAGTACTTC. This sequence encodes CASSLKAGEAKNIQYF. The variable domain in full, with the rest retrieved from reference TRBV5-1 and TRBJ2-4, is KAGVTQTPRYLIKTRGQQVTLSCSPISGHRSVSWYQQTPGQGLQFLFEYFSETQRNKGNFPGRFSGRQFSNSRSEMNVSTLELGDSALYLCASSLKAGEAKNIQYFGAGTRLSVL.

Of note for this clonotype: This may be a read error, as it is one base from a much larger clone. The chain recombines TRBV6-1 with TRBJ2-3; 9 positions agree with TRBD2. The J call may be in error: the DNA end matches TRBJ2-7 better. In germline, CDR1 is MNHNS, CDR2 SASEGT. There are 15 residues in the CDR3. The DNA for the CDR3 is TGTGCCAACAGGCCACCAGCGGGAGGAACCTACGAGCAGTACTTC. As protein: CANRPPAGGTYEQYF.

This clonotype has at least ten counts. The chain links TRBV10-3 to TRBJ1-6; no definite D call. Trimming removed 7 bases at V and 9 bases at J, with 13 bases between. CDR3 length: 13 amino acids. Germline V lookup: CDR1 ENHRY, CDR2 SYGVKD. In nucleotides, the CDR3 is TGTGCCATCAAGGGAAAGGACGGTTCACCCCTCCACTTT. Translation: CAIKGKDGSPLHF.

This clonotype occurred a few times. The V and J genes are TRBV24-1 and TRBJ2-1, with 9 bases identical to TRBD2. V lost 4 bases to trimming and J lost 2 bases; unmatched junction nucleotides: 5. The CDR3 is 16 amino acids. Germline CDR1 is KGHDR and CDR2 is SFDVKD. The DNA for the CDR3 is TGTGCCACCAGTGACCCAGCGGGAGGAACCTACAATGAGCAGTTCTTC. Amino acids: CATSDPAGGTYNEQFF.

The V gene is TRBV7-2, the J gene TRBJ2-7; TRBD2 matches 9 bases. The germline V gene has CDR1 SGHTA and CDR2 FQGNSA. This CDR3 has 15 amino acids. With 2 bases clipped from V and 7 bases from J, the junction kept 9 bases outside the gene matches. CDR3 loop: CASSLTDSGGGEQYF. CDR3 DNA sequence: TGTGCCAGCAGCTTAACGGATAGCGGGGGCGGGGAGCAGTACTTC.